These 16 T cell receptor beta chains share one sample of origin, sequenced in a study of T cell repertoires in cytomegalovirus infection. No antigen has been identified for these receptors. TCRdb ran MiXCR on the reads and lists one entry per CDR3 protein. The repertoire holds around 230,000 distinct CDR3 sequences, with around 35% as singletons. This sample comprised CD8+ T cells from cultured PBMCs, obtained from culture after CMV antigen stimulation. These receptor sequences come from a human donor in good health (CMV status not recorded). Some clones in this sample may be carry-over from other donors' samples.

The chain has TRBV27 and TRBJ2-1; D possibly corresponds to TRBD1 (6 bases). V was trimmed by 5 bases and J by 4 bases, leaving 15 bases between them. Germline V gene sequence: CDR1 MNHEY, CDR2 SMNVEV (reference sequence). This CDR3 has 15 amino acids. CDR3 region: CASSVGTGLYNEQFF. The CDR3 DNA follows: TGTGCCAGCAGTGTGGGAACAGGGCTATACAATGAGCAGTTCTTC.

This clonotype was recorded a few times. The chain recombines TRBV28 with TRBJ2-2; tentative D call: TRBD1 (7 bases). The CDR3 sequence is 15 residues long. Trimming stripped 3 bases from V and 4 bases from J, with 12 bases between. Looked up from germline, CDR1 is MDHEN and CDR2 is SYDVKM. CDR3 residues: CASSLEGARTGELFF. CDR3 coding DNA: TGTGCCAGCAGTTTGGAGGGGGCGCGCACCGGGGAGCTGTTTTTT.

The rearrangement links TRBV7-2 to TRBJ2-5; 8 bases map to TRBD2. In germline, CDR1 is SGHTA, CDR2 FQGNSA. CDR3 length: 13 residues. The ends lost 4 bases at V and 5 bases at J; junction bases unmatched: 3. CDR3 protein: CASSSGGVETQYF. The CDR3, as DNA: TGTGCCAGCAGCTCCGGGGGGGTGGAGACCCAGTACTTC.

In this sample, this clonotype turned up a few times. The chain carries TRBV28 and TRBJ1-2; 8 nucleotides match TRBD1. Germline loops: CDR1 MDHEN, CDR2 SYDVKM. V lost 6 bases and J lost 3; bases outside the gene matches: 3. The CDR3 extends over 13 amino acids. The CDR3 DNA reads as TGTGCCAGCAGCCGGGACAGGTACTATGGCTACACCTTC. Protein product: CASSRDRYYGYTF.

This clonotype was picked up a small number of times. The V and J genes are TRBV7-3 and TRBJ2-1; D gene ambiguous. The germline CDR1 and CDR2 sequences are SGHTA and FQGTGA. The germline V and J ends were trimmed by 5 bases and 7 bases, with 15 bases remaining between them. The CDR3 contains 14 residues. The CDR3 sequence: CASSPYGPFNEQFF. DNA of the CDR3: TGTGCCAGCAGCCCTTACGGGCCTTTTAATGAGCAGTTCTTC.

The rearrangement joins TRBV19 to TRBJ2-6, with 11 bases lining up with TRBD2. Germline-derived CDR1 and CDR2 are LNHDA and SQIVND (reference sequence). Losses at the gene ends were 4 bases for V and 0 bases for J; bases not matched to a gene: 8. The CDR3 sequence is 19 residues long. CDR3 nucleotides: TGTGCCAGTAGTACCCCGTTCGGACTAGCGGGCTCTGGGGCCAACGTCCTGACTTTC. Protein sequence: CASSTPFGLAGSGANVLTF.

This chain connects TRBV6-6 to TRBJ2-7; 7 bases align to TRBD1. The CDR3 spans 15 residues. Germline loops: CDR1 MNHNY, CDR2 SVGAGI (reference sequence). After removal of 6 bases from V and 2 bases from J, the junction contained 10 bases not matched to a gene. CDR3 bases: TGTGCCAGCAGGGCATACCGGGACAGTCCCTACGAGCAGTACTTC. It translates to CASRAYRDSPYEQYF.

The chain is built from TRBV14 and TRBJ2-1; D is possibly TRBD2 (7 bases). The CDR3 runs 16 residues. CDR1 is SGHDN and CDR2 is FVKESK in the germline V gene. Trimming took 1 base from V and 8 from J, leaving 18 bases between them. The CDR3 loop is CASSQVVGGPSDEQFF. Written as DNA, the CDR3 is TGTGCCAGCAGCCAAGTGGTCGGGGGGCCCTCGGATGAGCAGTTCTTC.

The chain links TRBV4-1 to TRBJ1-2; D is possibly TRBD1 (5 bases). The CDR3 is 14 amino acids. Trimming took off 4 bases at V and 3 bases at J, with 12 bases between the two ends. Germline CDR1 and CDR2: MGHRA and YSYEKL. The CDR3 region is CASSRVEGDYGYTF. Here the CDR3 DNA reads TGCGCCAGCAGCCGGGTGGAAGGGGACTATGGCTACACCTTC.

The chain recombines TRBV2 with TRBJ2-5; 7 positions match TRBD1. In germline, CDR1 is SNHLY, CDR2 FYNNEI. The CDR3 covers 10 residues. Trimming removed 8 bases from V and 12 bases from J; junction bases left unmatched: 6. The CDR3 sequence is CASVDRAKYF. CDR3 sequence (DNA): TGTGCCAGCGTCGACAGGGCCAAGTACTTC.

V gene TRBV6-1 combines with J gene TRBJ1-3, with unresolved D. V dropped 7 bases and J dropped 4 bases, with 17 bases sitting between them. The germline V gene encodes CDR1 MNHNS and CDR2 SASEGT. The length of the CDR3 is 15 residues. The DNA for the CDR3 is TGTGCCAGCACCTCGACCCCTGACGGAGGAAACACCATATATTTT. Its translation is CASTSTPDGGNTIYF.

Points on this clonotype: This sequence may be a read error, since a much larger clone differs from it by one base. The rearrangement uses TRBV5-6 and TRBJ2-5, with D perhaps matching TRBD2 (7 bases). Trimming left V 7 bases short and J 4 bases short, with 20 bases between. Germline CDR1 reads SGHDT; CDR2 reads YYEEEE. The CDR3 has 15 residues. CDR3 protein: CASFTRGGLRETQYF. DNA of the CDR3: TGTGCCAGCTTCACGAGGGGGGGTTTGCGAGAGACCCAGTACTTC.

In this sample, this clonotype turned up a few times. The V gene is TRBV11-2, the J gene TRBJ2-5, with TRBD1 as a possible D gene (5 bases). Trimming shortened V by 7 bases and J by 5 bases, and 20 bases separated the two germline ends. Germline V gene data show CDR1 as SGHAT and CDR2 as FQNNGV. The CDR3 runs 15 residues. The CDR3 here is CASTQGAGKSETQYF. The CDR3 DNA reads TGTGCCAGCACCCAAGGGGCAGGCAAGAGCGAGACCCAGTACTTC.

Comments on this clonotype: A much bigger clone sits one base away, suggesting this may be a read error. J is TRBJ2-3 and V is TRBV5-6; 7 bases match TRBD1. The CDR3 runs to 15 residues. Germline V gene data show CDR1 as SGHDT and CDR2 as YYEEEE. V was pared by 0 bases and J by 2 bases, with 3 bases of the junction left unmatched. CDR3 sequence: CASSLAGQPTDTQYF. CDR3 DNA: TGTGCCAGCAGCTTGGCGGGACAGCCCACAGATACGCAGTATTTT.

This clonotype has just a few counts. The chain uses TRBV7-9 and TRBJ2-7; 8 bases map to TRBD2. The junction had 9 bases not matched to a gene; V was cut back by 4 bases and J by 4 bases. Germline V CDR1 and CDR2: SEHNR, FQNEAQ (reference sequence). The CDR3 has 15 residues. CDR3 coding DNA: TGTGCCAGCAGCTCCTCACTAGCGGAGTCTTACGAGCAGTACTTC. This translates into CASSSSLAESYEQYF.

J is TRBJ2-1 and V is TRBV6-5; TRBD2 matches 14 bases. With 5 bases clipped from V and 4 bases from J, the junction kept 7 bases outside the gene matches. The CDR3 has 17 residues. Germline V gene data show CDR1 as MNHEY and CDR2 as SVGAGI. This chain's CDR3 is CASSPGTSGSWYNEQFF. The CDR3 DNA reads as TGTGCCAGCAGTCCCGGGACTAGCGGGAGTTGGTACAATGAGCAGTTCTTC.